This T cell receptor beta chain was captured by sequencing in a study of blood T cell repertoires in COVID-19. Across the study: PBMCs, B-cell-depleted T cells, or T cells were the source of the cDNA or gDNA that made up the material.

Study processing details: Estimates of nucleated cell counts were drawn from the amplification of reference gene primers. Sequenced by immunoSEQ multiplex PCR; TCRdb stores in-frame clones only, minus some. The V and J calls and clone size were taken over from that table, and D and trimming were inferred from the DNA. The sample has 90,000 or so clones, under 90% seen once. Comments on this clone: The junction shows a germline mismatch at one end, possibly a read error.

Germline V gene lookup returns CDR1 SSHAT and CDR2 FNYEAQ (reference sequence). CDR3 length equals 15 residues. The genes are TRBV7-7 and TRBJ2-7; 7 bases line up with TRBD2. The origin of this receptor is a man aged 55 to 70 with COVID-19, enrolled during active disease. The sample taken for sequencing was peripheral blood. DNA for the CDR3: TGTGCTAGCAGCTTAACCCCGGGAGGAAGCTACGAGCAGTACTTC. This codes for CASSLTPGGSYEQYF.